This T cell receptor (beta chain) comes out of a study of T cells after yellow fever vaccination. Study conclusions and caveats: Once the booster was given, most primary-vaccination clones reappeared, at just under 98% for CD4 and roughly 86% for CD8.

TCRdb called the 5' RACE reads again in MiXCR, with one record for every CDR3 protein. The sample carries around 320,000 distinct CDR3 sequences, roughly 9% recorded once. Regarding this clonotype: Its antigen is unknown.

CDR1 and CDR2 (germline): DFQATT, SNEGSKA (reference sequence). This CDR3 comprises 13 residues. V lost 3 bases to trimming and J lost 6 bases, with 12 bases between them. Sample: CD4+ T cells sorted from PBMCs, taken 5 days after the yellow fever booster vaccination. The V gene is TRBV20-1, the J gene TRBJ2-1; tentatively, D is TRBD1 or TRBD2 (5 bases each). The TCR was taken from a man younger than 30 who received the YFV17D yellow fever vaccine. CDR3 sequence: CSASLGTLNEQFF. CDR3 DNA: TGCAGTGCTAGTCTGGGGACCCTCAATGAGCAGTTCTTC.